These 17 T cell receptor beta chains were all obtained from the same sample, sequenced in a study of Graves' ophthalmopathy and Graves' hyperthyroidism. Amplified TCR beta CDR3 regions were obtained using RNA transcripts as template. HTBI-primed first-round RT-PCR preceded second-round multiplex PCR. TCRdb reprocessed the multiplex PCR reads via MiXCR and lists one record per CDR3 protein. The sample carries a few hundred thousand distinct CDR3 sequences, under 45% recorded once. The sequenced material came from peripheral blood or thyroid tissue (not recorded which). The receptor source for this set is an adult man with Graves' hyperthyroidism.

The chain employs TRBV7-6 and TRBJ1-3; D gene ambiguous. This CDR3 has 18 amino acids. V gave up 5 bases and J gave up 0 bases, with 20 bases separating them. Germline V gene sequence: CDR1 SGHVS, CDR2 FNYEAQ. CDR3 amino acids: CASSQLGGRVSSGNTIYF. CDR3 in DNA: TGTGCCAGCAGCCAACTTGGAGGGCGAGTGAGCTCTGGAAACACCATATATTTT.

This chain uses TRBV19 with TRBJ1-6, with 10 nucleotides matching TRBD1. V lost 11 bases to trimming and J lost 8 bases; unmatched junction nucleotides: 18. This CDR3 comprises 17 residues. Germline CDR1 LNHDA, CDR2 SQIVND (reference sequence). DNA for the CDR3: TGTGCCTGGAATAAGAGGACAGGGGGTATGGAGGATTCACCCCTCCACTTT. Encoded protein: CAWNKRTGGMEDSPLHF.

Of note for this clonotype: With a much larger clone just one base away, this may be a read error. This chain joins TRBV10-3 and TRBJ2-6, with D maybe TRBD1 (6 bases). V was shortened by 5 bases and J by 4 bases, with 15 bases between the two germline ends. The CDR3 runs to 16 residues. In germline, CDR1 is ENHRY, CDR2 SYGVKD. The CDR3 nucleotides are TGTGCCATCAGTTACTCTCCAGGGGAAGGGGCCAACGTCCTGACTTTC. Residues: CAISYSPGEGANVLTF.

As for this clonotype: At one end, the junction sequence differs from germline, possibly due to a read error. The chain joins TRBV12-3 or TRBV12-4 to TRBJ2-5; D gene ambiguous. The CDR3 has 14 residues. The CDR3 here is CASSLVPRNRPQYF. The CDR3 DNA reads as TGTGCCAGCAGCTTAGTCCCTAGGAACCGGCCCCAGTACTTC.

Only a few counts were recorded for this clonotype. V and J are TRBV7-9 and TRBJ2-7; 8 positions agree with TRBD1. The DNA end is a closer match to TRBJ2-1, so the J assignment may be wrong. Germline V gene lookup returns CDR1 SEHNR and CDR2 FQNEAQ (reference sequence). The CDR3 covers 12 residues. As DNA, the CDR3 is TGTGCCAGCAGTCGGACAGGGTTTCAGCAGTTCTTC. Protein: CASSRTGFQQFF.

Details on this clonotype: Just one base apart from a much larger clone, this may be a read error. The chain recombines TRBV11-2 with TRBJ1-5; D call uncertain. The V gene's germline CDR1 is SGHAT and CDR2 FQNNGV. V dropped 4 bases and J dropped 0 bases, with 13 bases sitting between them. The CDR3 length is 16 residues. The CDR3 reads CASSSDIGVSNQPQHF. CDR3 DNA sequence: TGTGCCAGCAGCTCAGATATCGGTGTTAGCAATCAGCCCCAGCATTTT.

Ten or more counts support this clonotype. The chain carries TRBV7-9 and TRBJ2-6; possibly TRBD1 or TRBD2 for D (6 bases each). The CDR3 loop spans 19 amino acids. Looked up from germline, CDR1 is SEHNR and CDR2 is FQNEAQ (reference sequence). V shed 4 bases and J shed 0 bases, with 19 bases lying between them. The CDR3 nucleotides read TGTGCCAGCAGCTCTCCGCCGAGGGGGGAAACCTCTGGGGCCAACGTCCTGACTTTC. Translated, it gives CASSSPPRGETSGANVLTF.

There are many counts of this clonotype. V is TRBV7-9 and J is TRBJ2-7, with D unresolved. CDR1 is SEHNR, CDR2 FQNEAQ, per germline (reference sequence). V lost 2 bases, J lost 3 bases, and 17 bases lay in between. CDR3 length: 16 amino acids. The CDR3 region is CASSLSVVGQSYEQYF. The CDR3 coding sequence is TGTGCCAGCAGCTTATCAGTTGTTGGTCAGAGCTACGAGCAGTACTTC.

This clonotype was found many times. V usage is TRBV6-5 and J usage is TRBJ2-7; TRBD1 matches 7 bases. This CDR3 spans 14 amino acids. V lost 4 bases, J lost 3 bases, and 6 bases stayed unmatched. Germline CDR1 is MNHEY and CDR2 is SVGAGI. The CDR3 sequence is CASSSGQSHYEQYF. The CDR3 bases are TGTGCCAGCAGTTCGGGACAGTCACACTACGAGCAGTACTTC.

The table lists this clonotype with many counts. A junction boundary mismatches the germline segment, possibly from a read error. The V and J genes are TRBV7-9 and TRBJ1-1, with D possibly being TRBD1 (5 bases). Germline CDR1 is SEHNR and CDR2 is FQNEAQ (reference sequence). CDR3 length: 17 residues. The CDR3, as DNA: TGTGTCAGCAGCTGGCCTGCTGGAGGGACCGTGAACACTGAAGCTTTCTTT. It specifies CVSSWPAGGTVNTEAFF.

Many counts were recorded for this clonotype. V is TRBV9 and J is TRBJ1-2; TRBD1 matches at 7 bases. V gave up 4 bases and J gave up 6 bases; unmatched junction bases: 6. The CDR3 totals 13 residues. CDR1 and CDR2 from the germline V gene are SGDLS and YYNGEE. This CDR3 reads CASSIQGYDGYTF. CDR3 in DNA: TGTGCCAGCAGCATACAGGGGTACGATGGCTACACCTTC. Full variable domain (outside the CDR3, taken from reference TRBV9 and TRBJ1-2): DSGVTQTPKHLITATGQRVTLRCSPRSGDLSVYWYQQSLDQGLQFLIQYYNGEERAKGNILERFSAQQFPDLHSELNLSSLELGDSALYFCASSIQGYDGYTFGSGTRLTVV.

This clonotype was found once. The J gene is TRBJ2-5, the V gene TRBV29-1, with TRBD1 matching over 9 bases. Germline V gene sequence: CDR1 SQVTM, CDR2 ANQGSEA. Trimming at V came to 7 bases and at J to 5 bases, leaving 5 bases not matched to a gene. The CDR3 spans 12 residues. CDR3 region: CSDTGGLETQYF. CDR3 coding DNA: TGCAGCGACACAGGGGGCCTTGAGACCCAGTACTTC.

This clonotype came up a few times. The rearrangement uses TRBV20-1 and TRBJ2-3; D uncertain. The V end lost 0 bases, the J end lost 8 bases, and 6 bases lay between the germline ends. The CDR3 loop spans 11 amino acids. Germline CDR1 is DFQATT and CDR2 is SNEGSKA (reference sequence). CDR3 DNA sequence: TGCAGTGCTAGAGATGTGGGTACGCAGTATTTT. This translates into CSARDVGTQYF.

The V gene is TRBV7-9, the J gene TRBJ2-7, with D maybe TRBD2 (5 bases). Looked up from germline, CDR1 is SEHNR and CDR2 is FQNEAQ (reference sequence). The V end lost 5 bases, the J end lost 2 bases, and 13 bases lay between the germline ends. This CDR3 region has 14 residues. The CDR3 DNA reads as TGTGCCAGCAGCCTAAGCACCGGGACCTACGAGCAGTACTTC. It translates to CASSLSTGTYEQYF.

This clonotype occurred once. The V gene is TRBV29-1, the J gene TRBJ1-1; TRBD1 might be the D (5 bases). Deletions cut 8 bases from V and 1 base from J, with 17 bases between. The CDR3 is made up of 14 amino acids. Germline V gives CDR1 SQVTM, CDR2 ANQGSEA. The CDR3 DNA reads as TGCAGCTTAGTAGGGGCCCATGCGAACACTGAAGCTTTCTTT. This translates into CSLVGAHANTEAFF.

The V gene is TRBV25-1, the J gene TRBJ2-7, with 7 bases matching TRBD2. CDR3 length: 16 amino acids. Losses at the gene ends were 3 bases for V and 2 bases for J; bases not matched to a gene: 10. Germline V gene data show CDR1 as MGHDK and CDR2 as SYGVNS. The CDR3 region has the DNA TGTGCCAGCAGTGAGGCCTCGGGAGGACCCCCCTACGAGCAGTACTTC. Protein sequence: CASSEASGGPPYEQYF.

The chain recombines TRBV7-8 with TRBJ2-7; D is unclear. Germline CDR1 is SGHVS and CDR2 is FQNEAQ. Trimming removed 3 bases from V and 2 bases from J, with 14 bases in between. The CDR3 length is 15 residues. CDR3 nucleotides: TGTGCCAGCAGCTTGGGCCTAGAGTCCACCTACGAGCAGTACTTC. As protein: CASSLGLESTYEQYF.